The present T cell receptor beta chain was sequenced within a study of blood T cell repertoires in COVID-19. On the study more broadly: Material from acute and convalescent COVID-19 was sourced from the United States, Italy and Spain.

TCRdb's copy holds only in-frame clones and misses some; the assay was immunoSEQ multiplex PCR. The table records around 100,000 clones, over 80% of them present only once. V trimming: 4 bases; J trimming: 5 bases; junction bases outside the gene matches: 14. CDR3 length equals 16 residues. CDR1 is SGHRS and CDR2 is YFSETQ in the germline V gene. The receptor was derived from a man in his fifties or sixties with active or convalescent COVID-19. The material sequenced was peripheral blood. The J gene is TRBJ2-5, the V gene TRBV5-1; 7 bases map to TRBD1. The chain's CDR3 is CASSPGQGGAGETQYF. In DNA, the CDR3 is TGCGCCAGCAGCCCCGGTCAAGGGGGCGCCGGGGAGACCCAGTACTTC.